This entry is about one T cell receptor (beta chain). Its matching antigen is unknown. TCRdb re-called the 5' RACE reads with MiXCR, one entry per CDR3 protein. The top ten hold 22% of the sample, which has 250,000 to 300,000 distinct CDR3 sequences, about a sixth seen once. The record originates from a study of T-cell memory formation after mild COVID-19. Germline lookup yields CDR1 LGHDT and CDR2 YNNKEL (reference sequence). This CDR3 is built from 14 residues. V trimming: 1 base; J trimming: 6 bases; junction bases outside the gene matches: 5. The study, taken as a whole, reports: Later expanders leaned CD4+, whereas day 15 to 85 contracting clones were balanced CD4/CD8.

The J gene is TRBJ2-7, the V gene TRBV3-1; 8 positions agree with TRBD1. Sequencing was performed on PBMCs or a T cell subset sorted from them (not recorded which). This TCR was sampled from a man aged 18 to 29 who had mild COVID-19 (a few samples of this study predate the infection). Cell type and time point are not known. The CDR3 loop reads CASSQVLTGGEQYF. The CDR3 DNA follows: TGTGCCAGCAGCCAAGTTCTTACAGGGGGCGAGCAGTACTTC.